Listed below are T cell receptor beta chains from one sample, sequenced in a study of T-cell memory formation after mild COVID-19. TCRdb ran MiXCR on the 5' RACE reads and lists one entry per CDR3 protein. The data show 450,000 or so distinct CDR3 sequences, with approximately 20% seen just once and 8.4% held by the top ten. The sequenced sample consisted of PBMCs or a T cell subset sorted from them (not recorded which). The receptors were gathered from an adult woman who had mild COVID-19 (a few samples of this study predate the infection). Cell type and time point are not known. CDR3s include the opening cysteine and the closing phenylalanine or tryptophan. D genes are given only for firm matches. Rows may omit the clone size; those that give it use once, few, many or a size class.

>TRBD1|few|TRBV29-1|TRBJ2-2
TGCAGCGGACAGGGGGCGATGGGCGGGGAGCTGTTTTTT
CSGQGAMGGELFF
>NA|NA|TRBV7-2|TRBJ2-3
TGTGCCAGCAGCCAGAGGAGCGGCACAGATACGCAGTATTTT
CASSQRSGTDTQYF
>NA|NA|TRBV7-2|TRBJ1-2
TGTGCCAGCAGCTTAAGGGAACCCATTTATGGCTACACCTTC
CASSLREPIYGYTF
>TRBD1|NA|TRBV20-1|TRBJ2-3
TGCAGTGCTGGACCCGGGACAGGGGGCACAGATACGCAGTATTTT
CSAGPGTGGTDTQYF
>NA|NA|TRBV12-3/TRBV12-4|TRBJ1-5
TGTGCCAGCAGTTCGGCGGGACACCGCAATCAGCCCCAGCATTTT
CASSSAGHRNQPQHF
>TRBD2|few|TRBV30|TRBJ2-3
TGTGCCTGGAGTAAAGCGGGGGGGCGGGATACGCAGTATTTT
CAWSKAGGRDTQYF
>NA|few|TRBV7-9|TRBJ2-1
TGTGCCAGCAGCCCCCGGTTGGGAGAGCAGTTCTTC
CASSPRLGEQFF
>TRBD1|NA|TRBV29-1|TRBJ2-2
TGCAGCGTTGGAGGGGACAGAAGTACCGGGGAGCTGTTTTTT
CSVGGDRSTGELFF
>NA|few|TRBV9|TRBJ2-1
TGTGCCAGCAGCGTAGGAGCGGGCTCTTACAATGAGCAGTTCTTC
CASSVGAGSYNEQFF
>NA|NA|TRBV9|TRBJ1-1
TGTGCCAGCTCTCTGAGGGACGGTGAAGCTTTCTTT
CASSLRDGEAFF
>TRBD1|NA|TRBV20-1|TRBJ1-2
TGCAGTGCTAGTCAGGGGGCGACTTATGGCTACACCTTC
CSASQGATYGYTF
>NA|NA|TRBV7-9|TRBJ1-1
TGTGCCAGCAGTCTAAAGGTTAACACTGAAGCTTTCTTT
CASSLKVNTEAFF
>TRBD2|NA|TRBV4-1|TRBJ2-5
TGCGCCAGCAGCCAAGGTCAGCGGGGGGCCAGAGAGACCCAGTACTTC
CASSQGQRGARETQYF
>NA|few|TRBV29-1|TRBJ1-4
TGCAGCGTCGCGGGCCGGAAGGGAACTAATGAAAAACTGTTTTTT
CSVAGRKGTNEKLFF
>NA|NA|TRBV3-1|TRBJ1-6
TGTGCCAGCAGCCAAGCGAACAGCAATTCACCCCTCCACTTT
CASSQANSNSPLHF
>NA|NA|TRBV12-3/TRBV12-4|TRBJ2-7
TGTGCCAGCAGAAGACAGGAAACCTACGAGCAGTACTTC
CASRRQETYEQYF
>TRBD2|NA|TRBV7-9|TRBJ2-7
TGTGCCAGCAGCCGGGGGACTAGCGGGAGGAATCCCTACGAGCAGTACTTC
CASSRGTSGRNPYEQYF
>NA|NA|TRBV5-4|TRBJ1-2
TGTGCCAGCAGCTTGCCGAGTATAGGCTACACCTTC
CASSLPSIGYTF
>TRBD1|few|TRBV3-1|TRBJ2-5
TGTGCCAGCAGCCAAGGCCTGACAGGGGGCGTCGAGACCCAGTACTTC
CASSQGLTGGVETQYF
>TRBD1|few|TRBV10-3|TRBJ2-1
TGTGCCATCAGTGGTAGACGGACAGGGCCCGGATACAATGAGCAGTTCTTC
CAISGRRTGPGYNEQFF
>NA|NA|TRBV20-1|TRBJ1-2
TGCAGTGCTACCTTGGGCTGGTATGGCTACACCTTC
CSATLGWYGYTF
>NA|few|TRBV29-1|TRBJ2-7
TGCAGCGTTGAGCAGGGTTCCTACGAGCAGTACTTC
CSVEQGSYEQYF
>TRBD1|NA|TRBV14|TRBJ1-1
TGTGCCAGCAGCCAACACAGGGGCCGGGGGAACACTGAAGCTTTCTTT
CASSQHRGRGNTEAFF
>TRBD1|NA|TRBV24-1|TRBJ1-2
TGTGCCACCAGTGACACGGACAGGAACTATGGCTACACCTTC
CATSDTDRNYGYTF
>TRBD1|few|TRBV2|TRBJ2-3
TGTGCCACCACAGAACAGGGGACCTTCACAGATACGCAGTATTTT
CATTEQGTFTDTQYF
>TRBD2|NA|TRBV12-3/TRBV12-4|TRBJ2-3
TGTGCCAGCAGTTTGGGACTAGCGGGGCGGCAAGATACGCAGTATTTT
CASSLGLAGRQDTQYF
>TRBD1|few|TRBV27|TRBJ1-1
TGTGCCAGCGCATCCGGGACAGCGAACACTGAAGCTTTCTTT
CASASGTANTEAFF
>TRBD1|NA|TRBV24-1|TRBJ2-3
TGTGCCACCAGTGACCCCGGGACAGGCACAGATACGCAGTATTTT
CATSDPGTGTDTQYF
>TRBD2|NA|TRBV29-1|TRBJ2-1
TGCAGCGGGACACTAGCGGGAGAAGGGGATGAGCAGTTCTTC
CSGTLAGEGDEQFF
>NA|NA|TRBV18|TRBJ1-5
TGTGCCAGCTCACAAGGGCTCAATCAGCCCCAGCATTTT
CASSQGLNQPQHF
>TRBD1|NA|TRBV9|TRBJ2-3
TGTGCCAGCAGCACCGGGACAGGGGCAAGATCCACAGATACGCAGTATTTT
CASSTGTGARSTDTQYF
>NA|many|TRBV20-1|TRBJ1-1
TGCAGTGCTAGGACCGCAGGGGTGAACACTGAAGCTTTCTTT
CSARTAGVNTEAFF
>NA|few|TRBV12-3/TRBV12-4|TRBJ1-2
TGTGCCAGCAGTTTAGCAGTCCAGAATGGCTACACCTTC
CASSLAVQNGYTF
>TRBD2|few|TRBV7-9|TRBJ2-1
TGTGCCAGCAGGCCAGCGGGGAGCTCCTACAATGAGCAGTTCTTC
CASRPAGSSYNEQFF
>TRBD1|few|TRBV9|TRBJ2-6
TGTGCCAGCAGCGCTGGACAGGGCATTGCTGGGGCCAACGTCCTGACTTTC
CASSAGQGIAGANVLTF
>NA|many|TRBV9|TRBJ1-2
TGTGCCAGCAGCGTAGGTTGGGCAGGGACCTATGGCTACACCTTC
CASSVGWAGTYGYTF
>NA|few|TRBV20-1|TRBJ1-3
TGCAGTGCTTCGGACAGTATGATAGGAAACACCATATATTTT
CSASDSMIGNTIYF
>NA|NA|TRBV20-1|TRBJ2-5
TGCAGTGCTATGGCCCCGGGCCGAGGGCTTCAGACCCAGTACTTC
CSAMAPGRGLQTQYF
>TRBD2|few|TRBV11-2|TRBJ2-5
TGTGCCAGCAGCCCGACGACTAGCGGGAGCCGAGAGACCCAGTACTTC
CASSPTTSGSRETQYF
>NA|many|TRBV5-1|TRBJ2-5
TGCGCCAGCAGCTTGGAGGCAGAGACCCAGTACTTC
CASSLEAETQYF
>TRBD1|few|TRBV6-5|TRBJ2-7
TGTGCCAGCAGGGGCGGACAGGGTGGGGAGCAGTACTTC
CASRGGQGGEQYF
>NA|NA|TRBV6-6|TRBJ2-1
TGTGCCAGCAGTCCCGCAAATGAGCAGTTCTTC
CASSPANEQFF
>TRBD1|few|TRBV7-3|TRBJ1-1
TGTGCCAGCAGCCACGACAGGGTTGGTGCTGAAGCTTTCTTT
CASSHDRVGAEAFF
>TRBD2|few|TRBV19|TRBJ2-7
TGTGCCAGTAGTATTAATAGCGGGGACGAGCAGTACTTC
CASSINSGDEQYF
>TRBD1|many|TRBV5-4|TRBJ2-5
TGTGCCAGCAGCCCCCGACAGGGTCAGGAGACCCAGTACTTC
CASSPRQGQETQYF
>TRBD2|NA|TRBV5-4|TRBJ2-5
TGTGCCAGCACCCAAAGCGGGGTACAAGAGACCCAGTACTTC
CASTQSGVQETQYF
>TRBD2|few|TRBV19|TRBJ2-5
TGTGCCAGTAACTCCGGGACTAGCGGGGGGCTTACCCAGTACTTC
CASNSGTSGGLTQYF
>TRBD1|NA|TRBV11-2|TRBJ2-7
TGTGCCAGCAGCTTAGGACAGGGCTTCTCCTACGAGCAGTACTTC
CASSLGQGFSYEQYF
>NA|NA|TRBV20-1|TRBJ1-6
TGCAGTGCTAGGAGCCCGGGACACCCCAATGATAATTCACCCCTCCACTTT
CSARSPGHPNDNSPLHF
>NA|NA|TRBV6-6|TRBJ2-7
TGTGCCAGCAGTTCCCCCGACATATTATTCTACGAGCAGTACTTC
CASSSPDILFYEQYF
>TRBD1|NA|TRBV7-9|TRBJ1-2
TGTGCCAGCAGCCCGGACAGGGACCTTTTCTACACCTTC
CASSPDRDLFYTF
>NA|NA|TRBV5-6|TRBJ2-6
TGTGCCAGCCGGGATGTTGGGGCCAACGTCCTGACTTTC
CASRDVGANVLTF
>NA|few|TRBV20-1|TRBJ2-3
TGCAGTGCCAACCCCTCTAGCGGCACAGATACGCAGTATTTT
CSANPSSGTDTQYF
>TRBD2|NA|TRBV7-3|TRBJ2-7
TGTGCCAGCAGCTTAATGGTAGCGGGAGGGCCCTACGAGCAGTACTTC
CASSLMVAGGPYEQYF
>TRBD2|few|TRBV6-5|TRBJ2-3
TGTGCCAGCAGTTACCACCCTATGCGGGAGAGCACAGATACGCAGTATTTT
CASSYHPMRESTDTQYF
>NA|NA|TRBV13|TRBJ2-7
TGTGCCAGCAGCTCAGGACTCATCTACGAGCAGTACTTC
CASSSGLIYEQYF
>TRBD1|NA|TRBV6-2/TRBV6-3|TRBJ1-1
TGTGCCAGCAGTTGGGGACAGGGGGGGATTTGGAACACTGAAGCTTTCTTT
CASSWGQGGIWNTEAFF
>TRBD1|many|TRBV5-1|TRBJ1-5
TGCGCCAGCAGCTTGGAGCCAGGGGGGAGTATACAGCCCCAGCATTTT
CASSLEPGGSIQPQHF
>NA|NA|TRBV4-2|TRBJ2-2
TGTGCCAGCAGCCAAGGGTTGGGCGCGGGCACCGGGGAGCTGTTTTTT
CASSQGLGAGTGELFF